This T cell receptor beta chain was sequenced in a study of CD8+CD57+ T cells in acquired aplastic anemia. Study context: Average DNA yield from sorted CD4+ and CD8+ cells was around 3.2 ug.

CDR3 and TCR beta VDJ profiling relied on a genomic DNA template. TCRdb recomputed calls from the reads with MiXCR, one row per CDR3 protein. This repertoire shows 120,000 or so distinct CDR3 sequences, over 45% found once; its top ten account for about 2.7%. V lost 5 bases and J lost 1, with 15 bases in between. The germline gives CDR1 LNHDA, CDR2 SQIVND (reference sequence). CDR3 length equals 15 residues. This sequence originates from a human donor in good health, serving as a control. Sequences were obtained from sorted CD4+, CD8+, or CD8+CD57+ T cells (not recorded which) from PBMCs. V gene TRBV19 combines with J gene TRBJ2-7, with D perhaps TRBD1 (5 bases). In DNA, the CDR3 is TGTGCCAGTAGTCTTGAGGACACCGCTTCCTACGAGCAGTACTTC. As protein: CASSLEDTASYEQYF. Full variable domain (outside the CDR3, taken from reference TRBV19 and TRBJ2-7): DGGITQSPKYLFRKEGQNVTLSCEQNLNHDAMYWYRQDPGQGLRLIYYSQIVNDFQKGDIAEGYSVSREKKESFPLTVTSAQKNPTAFYLCASSLEDTASYEQYFGPGTRLTVT.